One sample yielded the 28 T cell receptor beta chains listed below, sequenced in a study of blood T cell repertoires in COVID-19. The repertoire was sequenced with immunoSEQ multiplex PCR; TCRdb's copy has only in-frame clones and lacks some. The table lists 300,000 to 450,000 clones, about 88% of them singletons. Sequences were obtained from PBMCs or T cells enriched from blood (not recorded which). These receptors came from a woman aged 25 to 39 who had been exposed to COVID-19.

The count of this clone is one. The V call is TRBV28, the J call TRBJ1-2; D possibly corresponds to TRBD1 (6 bases). Trimming removed 7 bases at V and 5 bases at J, with 14 bases between. CDR3 length: 13 amino acids. The germline V gene has CDR1 MDHEN and CDR2 SYDVKM. CDR3 in amino acids: CASMGAGSYGYTF. The CDR3 DNA sequence: TGTGCCAGCATGGGGGCCGGGTCGTATGGCTACACCTTC.

This chain connects TRBV19 to TRBJ1-1; weak D call: TRBD1 (6 bases). The germline V gene has CDR1 LNHDA and CDR2 SQIVND (reference sequence). The CDR3 consists of 13 residues. V lost 7 bases to trimming and J lost 0 bases, with 9 bases between them. CDR3 in amino acids: CASTDRLNTEAFF. DNA for the CDR3: TGTGCCAGTACGGACAGACTGAACACTGAAGCTTTCTTT.

V and J are TRBV19 and TRBJ1-6; the match to TRBD1 covers 7 bases. Losses at the gene ends were 3 bases for V and 4 bases for J; bases not matched to a gene: 9. Germline CDR1 LNHDA, CDR2 SQIVND (reference sequence). There are 17 residues in the CDR3. CDR3 residues: CASSINPPGGYNSPLHF. The CDR3 DNA follows: TGTGCCAGTAGTATTAATCCTCCAGGGGGATATAATTCACCCCTCCACTTT.

The chain links TRBV10-3 to TRBJ1-3; D is perhaps TRBD1 (6 bases). From germline, CDR1 is ENHRY and CDR2 SYGVKD. CDR3 size: 14 residues. Trimming cost V 3 bases and J 4 bases, with 10 bases left between them. CDR3 region: CAISEQGLGNTIYF. DNA of the CDR3: TGTGCCATCAGTGAACAGGGATTAGGAAACACCATATATTTT.

This chain uses TRBV28 with TRBJ1-3; D is undetermined. The V end lost 2 bases, the J end lost 7 bases, and 18 bases lay between the germline ends. From germline, CDR1 is MDHEN and CDR2 SYDVKM. This CDR3 comprises 16 residues. The CDR3 protein is CASSLPPGVGRNTIYF. In DNA, the CDR3 is TGTGCCAGCAGTTTACCCCCAGGTGTGGGCAGGAACACCATATATTTT. The whole variable domain, remainder taken from reference TRBV28 and TRBJ1-3, is DVKVTQSSRYLVKRTGEKVFLECVQDMDHENMFWYRQDPGLGLRLIYFSYDVKMKEKGDIPEGYSVSREKKERFSLILESASTNQTSMYLCASSLPPGVGRNTIYFGEGSWLTVV.

V gene TRBV5-1 combines with J gene TRBJ1-6, with TRBD1 as a possible D gene (5 bases). The CDR3 is 14 amino acids. Germline V gene lookup returns CDR1 SGHRS and CDR2 YFSETQ. Trimming cost V 3 bases and J 7 bases, with 11 bases left between them. The CDR3: CASSWEAGNSPLHF. The CDR3 DNA sequence: TGCGCCAGCAGCTGGGAGGCAGGGAATTCACCCCTCCACTTT.

The rearrangement joins TRBV7-9 to TRBJ1-3; TRBD1 aligns across 9 bases. CDR1 and CDR2 from the germline V gene are SEHNR and FQNEAQ (reference sequence). The ends lost 1 base at V and 1 base at J; junction bases unmatched: 8. The CDR3 has 18 residues. The CDR3 DNA reads TGTGCCAGCAGCTTAGGAACCGGGACAGGGAGATCTGGAAACACCATATATTTT. Its translation: CASSLGTGTGRSGNTIYF.

The CDR3 nucleotides read TGTGCCAGCAGCCAGCGAGGGCGAGGGGCCAACGTCCTGACTTTC. This gives the protein CASSQRGRGANVLTF. The chain combines TRBV3-1 (or the pseudogene TRBV3-2) with TRBJ2-6, with TRBD2 as a possible D gene (5 bases). The CDR3 contains 15 residues. Germline CDR1 reads LGHDT; CDR2 reads YNNKEL (reference sequence). V was shortened by 3 bases and J by 4 bases, with 10 bases between the two germline ends.

This clone occurred once. The V gene is TRBV20-1, the J gene TRBJ1-2, with a tentative D call TRBD1 (5 bases). The CDR3 sequence is 14 residues long. Per germline, CDR1 DFQATT and CDR2 SNEGSKA (reference sequence). The V gene lost 3 bases and the J gene lost 4 bases, with 15 bases spanning the gap. CDR3 DNA: TGCAGTGCTAGTGGGAGGGGATCGGGCTATGGCTACACCTTC. This encodes CSASGRGSGYGYTF.

The chain carries TRBV4-2 and TRBJ2-5; 7 nucleotides line up with TRBD2. Per the germline V gene, CDR1 is LGHNA and CDR2 is YNFKEQ. The CDR3 is 15 residues long. V shed 1 base, J shed 1 base, and the junction held 3 bases outside the gene matches. This CDR3 reads CASSQVERGQETQYF. DNA for the CDR3: TGTGCCAGCAGCCAAGTCGAGCGGGGCCAAGAGACCCAGTACTTC.

CDR3 residues: CASSSQASRTPNEQFF. The CDR3 DNA is TGTGCCAGCAGTTCCCAGGCTAGCCGGACCCCCAATGAGCAGTTCTTC. V usage is TRBV6-5 and J usage is TRBJ2-1; D possibly corresponds to TRBD2 (5 bases). The CDR3 is made up of 16 amino acids. Germline CDR1 is MNHEY and CDR2 is SVGAGI. The V gene lost 4 bases and the J gene lost 6 bases, with 19 bases spanning the gap.

The genes are TRBV3-1 (or the pseudogene TRBV3-2) and TRBJ2-2, with TRBD2 matching over 8 bases. The CDR3 length is 18 residues. CDR1 LGHDT and CDR2 YNNKEL come from the germline V gene (reference sequence). Trimming cost V 1 base and J 1 base; bases outside gene matches: 8. The CDR3 reads CASSQVYGRALNTGELFF. The CDR3 DNA is TGTGCCAGCAGCCAAGTTTACGGGAGGGCCTTGAACACCGGGGAGCTGTTTTTT.

This clone has a single count. The V call is TRBV7-8, the J call TRBJ1-5, with D maybe TRBD1 (5 bases). This CDR3 region has 15 residues. The germline V gene has CDR1 SGHVS and CDR2 FQNEAQ. V was shortened by 1 base and J by 7 bases, with 14 bases between the two germline ends. CDR3 in amino acids: CASSLDGGPGQPQHF. CDR3 nucleotides: TGTGCCAGCAGCTTAGACGGGGGACCGGGGCAGCCCCAGCATTTT.

The chain has TRBV2 and TRBJ2-5, with TRBD1 matching 7 bases. Germline V gene lookup returns CDR1 SNHLY and CDR2 FYNNEI. The CDR3 consists of 15 residues. V gave up 5 bases and J gave up 2 bases; unmatched junction bases: 8. CDR3: CASSRSDRVQETQYF. The CDR3 coding sequence is TGTGCCAGCAGTCGATCCGACAGGGTGCAAGAGACCCAGTACTTC. Looking up the rest from reference TRBV2 and TRBJ2-5 gives the full variable domain: EPEVTQTPSHQVTQMGQEVILRCVPISNHLYFYWYRQILGQKVEFLVSFYNNEISEKSEIFDDQFSVERPDGSNFTLKIRSTKLEDSAMYFCASSRSDRVQETQYFGPGTRLLVL.

The chain has TRBV5-4 and TRBJ1-4; 7 positions match TRBD1. The germline gives CDR1 SGHNT, CDR2 YYREEE (reference sequence). The V and J ends lost 3 bases and 6 bases, in that order; junction bases with no gene match: 5. This CDR3 has 14 residues. DNA for the CDR3: TGTGCCAGCAGCTCCGACAGGGCTCATGAAAAACTGTTTTTT. It is translated as CASSSDRAHEKLFF.

The chain couples TRBV7-3 to TRBJ2-7; 12 bases are shared with TRBD2. Trimming took 8 bases from V and 4 from J; bases not matched to a gene: 6. This CDR3 comprises 14 residues. CDR1 is SGHTA and CDR2 is FQGTGA in the germline V gene. Here the CDR3 reads CASVRTSGIYEQYF. The DNA for the CDR3 is TGTGCCAGCGTCCGGACTAGCGGGATATACGAGCAGTACTTC.

Points on this clone: The junction does not match germline at one end; this may be a read error. The chain has TRBV7-9 and TRBJ2-2; 9 bases align to TRBD1. This CDR3 comprises 15 residues. Germline V gene sequence: CDR1 SEHNR, CDR2 FQNEAQ (reference sequence). CDR3 sequence (DNA): TGTGCCAGCAGCCCGACAGGGGGGAACGCCGGGGAGCTGTTTTTT. This gives the protein CASSPTGGNAGELFF.

The chain couples TRBV27 to TRBJ2-3; a possible D gene is TRBD1 (6 bases). Trimming removed 6 bases from V and 2 bases from J, with 9 bases in between. Germline V CDR1 and CDR2: MNHEY, SMNVEV (reference sequence). CDR3 size: 13 residues. CDR3 DNA sequence: TGTGCCAGCAGGATGGGGGCCACAGATACGCAGTATTTT. Protein: CASRMGATDTQYF.

This clone was seen a few times. This chain uses TRBV27 with TRBJ1-2, with 8 bases lining up with TRBD1. V gave up 2 bases and J gave up 8 bases; unmatched junction bases: 4. Germline V CDR1 and CDR2: MNHEY, SMNVEV (reference sequence). The CDR3 runs to 13 residues. CDR3 sequence (DNA): TGTGCCAGCAGTTTAGGACAGGGAGGAGGCTACACCTTC. This translates into CASSLGQGGGYTF.

The chain employs TRBV5-4 and TRBJ2-3; 14 bases are a match to TRBD2. Germline lookup yields CDR1 SGHNT and CDR2 YYREEE (reference sequence). V lost 3 bases, J lost 4 bases, and 7 bases stayed unmatched. The length of the CDR3 is 17 residues. DNA of the CDR3: TGTGCCAGCAGCTCATCACCGGGACTAGCGGGGGCAGATACGCAGTATTTT. This sequence encodes CASSSSPGLAGADTQYF.

The chain joins TRBV28 to TRBJ1-4; the match to TRBD1 covers 8 bases. The CDR3 is made up of 14 amino acids. V was clipped by 7 bases and J by 3 bases; unmatched bases: 4. Germline V gene data show CDR1 as MDHEN and CDR2 as SYDVKM. The CDR3 spells CASNRGMANEKLFF. The CDR3 nucleotides are TGTGCCAGCAACAGGGGGATGGCTAATGAAAAACTGTTTTTT.

The sample holds one count of this clone. The genes are TRBV2 and TRBJ2-5; D is perhaps TRBD2 (6 bases). Germline V CDR1 and CDR2: SNHLY, FYNNEI. The CDR3 covers 16 residues. Trimming removed 3 bases at V and 6 bases at J, with 20 bases between. As DNA, the CDR3 is TGTGCCAGCAGTGACCAAACTAGTGTGGGACTGCAGACCCAGTACTTC. This gives the protein CASSDQTSVGLQTQYF. The full variable domain, completed using reference TRBV2 and TRBJ2-5, is EPEVTQTPSHQVTQMGQEVILRCVPISNHLYFYWYRQILGQKVEFLVSFYNNEISEKSEIFDDQFSVERPDGSNFTLKIRSTKLEDSAMYFCASSDQTSVGLQTQYFGPGTRLLVL.

V and J are TRBV2 and TRBJ1-2; 9 positions agree with TRBD1. This CDR3 is built from 15 residues. Germline V CDR1 and CDR2: SNHLY, FYNNEI. After removal of 0 bases from V and 8 bases from J, the junction contained 7 bases not matched to a gene. CDR3 nucleotides: TGTGCCAGCAGTGAAGCGCTTGGACAGGGGATAGGCTACACCTTC. Translated, it gives CASSEALGQGIGYTF.

The CDR3 DNA reads TGCGCCAGCAGTGAGCGGGGAAGCACTGAAGCTTTCTTT. The encoded protein is CASSERGSTEAFF. The gene calls are TRBV5-1 and TRBJ1-1; no clear D. CDR1 and CDR2 from the germline V gene are SGHRS and YFSETQ. The CDR3 is 13 amino acids. The V gene lost 5 bases and the J gene lost 4 bases, with 12 bases spanning the gap.

The J gene is TRBJ1-5, the V gene TRBV3-1 (or the pseudogene TRBV3-2); no reliable D call. Deletions cut 3 bases from V and 4 bases from J, with 7 bases between. This CDR3 is built from 13 residues. From germline, CDR1 is LGHDT and CDR2 YNNKEL (reference sequence). CDR3 in DNA: TGTGCCAGCAGCCAGGGCCCAAATCAGCCCCAGCATTTT. Translated: CASSQGPNQPQHF.

V usage is TRBV10-3 and J usage is TRBJ1-2, with 8 bases fitting TRBD1. The ends lost 6 bases at V and 4 bases at J; junction bases unmatched: 10. The CDR3 is 15 amino acids. Germline V gene lookup returns CDR1 ENHRY and CDR2 SYGVKD. CDR3 in DNA: TGTGCCATCAGGCCCGCGACAGGGGTAGGCTATGGCTACACCTTC. This translates into CAIRPATGVGYGYTF.

This clone was recorded a few times. The chain couples TRBV20-1 to TRBJ1-2; D ambiguous. V was cut by 2 bases and J by 4 bases, with 5 bases left in between. CDR3 length equals 11 residues. Germline V gene lookup returns CDR1 DFQATT and CDR2 SNEGSKA (reference sequence). The CDR3 loop is CSARIGYGYTF. As DNA, the CDR3 is TGCAGTGCTAGAATCGGCTATGGCTACACCTTC.

The chain joins TRBV7-8 to TRBJ1-4; D not certain. This CDR3 contains 16 residues. Germline loops: CDR1 SGHVS, CDR2 FQNEAQ. The V end lost 1 base, the J end lost 5 bases, and 14 bases lay between the germline ends. DNA for the CDR3: TGTGCCAGCAGCTTAGATCCCCGGCAGGCAAATGAAAAACTGTTTTTT. It specifies CASSLDPRQANEKLFF.